Listed below are T cell receptor beta chains from one sample, sequenced in a study of radiotherapy plus CTLA-4 blockade in lung cancer. The table came from immunoSEQ multiplex PCR; TCRdb's copy has only in-frame clones and leaves some out. Of roughly 54,000 clones in the sample, roughly four fifths were seen once. This material consisted of peripheral blood, taken from a patient treated with radiotherapy plus ipilimumab. These receptors were obtained from a human donor with non-small cell lung cancer whose response to radiotherapy plus ipilimumab could not be evaluated. Both conserved end residues are part of each CDR3. A D gene is named only where the DNA matches it firmly. Clone size, where shown, is once, few, many, or a class for clones that have expanded.

clone_size	v_call	j_call	d_call	cdr3_nt	cdr3_aa
.	TRBV4-3	TRBJ2-1	.	TGCGCCAGCAGCCAAGACGGGGGTTCCTACAATGAGCAGTTCTTC	CASSQDGGSYNEQFF
.	TRBV6-6	TRBJ1-5	.	TGTGCCAGCAGTTACACCAGTAGCAATCAGCCCCAGCATTTT	CASSYTSSNQPQHF
.	TRBV7-3	TRBJ2-1	TRBD2	TGTGCCAGCAGCTTAAGGTCGGGAGGGCCCAATGAGCAGTTCTTC	CASSLRSGGPNEQFF
.	TRBV7-8	TRBJ2-5	.	TGTGCCAGCAGCTTAGCGGGTGGTGCAGGGGCACAAGAGACCCAGTACTTC	CASSLAGGAGAQETQYF
once	TRBV28	TRBJ1-1	.	TGTGCCACCAGACCCTTATTCAGGGGAAACACTGAAGCTTTCTTT	CATRPLFRGNTEAFF
.	TRBV7-9	TRBJ1-2	.	TGTGCCAGCAGCCAAATCGGTCAGGGGACGTATGGCTACACCTTC	CASSQIGQGTYGYTF
.	TRBV7-9	TRBJ2-1	.	TGTGCCAGCAGCTTAGTGGGCAGGGTTAATGAGCAGTTCTTC	CASSLVGRVNEQFF
.	TRBV9	TRBJ2-1	.	TGTGCCAGCAGCTTGGAGGGTGAGCAGTTCTTC	CASSLEGEQFF
.	TRBV7-2	TRBJ1-5	.	TGTGCCAGCAGCTTGGTCCAGGGTGGCAATCAGCCCCAGCATTTT	CASSLVQGGNQPQHF
.	TRBV7-9	TRBJ1-4	TRBD1	TGTGCCAGCAGCTTAGGGACAGGGGGTAATCTGTTTTTT	CASSLGTGGNLFF
.	TRBV28	TRBJ1-2	.	TGTGCCAGCAGTTTACTGGGGGAGGGGGTCTATGGCTACACCTTC	CASSLLGEGVYGYTF
.	TRBV6-6	TRBJ1-2	TRBD1	TGTGCCAGCAGTAAGGGGGACAGGGACTATGGCTACACCTTC	CASSKGDRDYGYTF
.	TRBV28	TRBJ1-3	.	TGTGCCAGCAGTGGGCAGGCTCCTGGAAACACCATATATTTT	CASSGQAPGNTIYF
.	TRBV7-2	TRBJ1-6	.	TGTGCCAGCACATCTACGCCCTCACCCCTCCACTTT	CASTSTPSPLHF
.	TRBV4-1	TRBJ1-3	.	TGCGCCAGCAGCCAAGACGTCAGATTCACCATATATTTT	CASSQDVRFTIYF
.	TRBV9	TRBJ2-4	.	TGTGCCAGCAGCGTAGGAGGCAGCAAAAACATTCAGTACTTC	CASSVGGSKNIQYF
.	TRBV5-4	TRBJ1-1	.	TGTGCCAGCAGCTTGGGTCAGGGTTTTTTCTTT	CASSLGQGFFF
.	TRBV4-3	TRBJ2-2	TRBD1	TGCGCCAGCAGCCAAGAGTTAGACAGGGGGCAGACCGGGGAGCTGTTTTTT	CASSQELDRGQTGELFF
few	TRBV11-2	TRBJ1-1	TRBD1	TGTGCCAGCAGCTCGGACAGGGGGACTGAAGCTTTCTTT	CASSSDRGTEAFF
.	TRBV7-9	TRBJ1-2	TRBD1	TGTGCCAGCAGCCCCCCCGACAGGGAGCCCTATGGCTACACCTTC	CASSPPDREPYGYTF
.	TRBV28	TRBJ1-2	.	TGTGCCAGCAGTTTAATACAGGGCGGCTATGGCTACACCTTC	CASSLIQGGYGYTF
.	TRBV11-2	TRBJ2-7	.	TGTGCCAGCAGCTCTGGCCACCTACAGGGAAGCTCCTACGAGCAGTACTTC	CASSSGHLQGSSYEQYF
.	TRBV9	TRBJ1-6	TRBD1	TGTGCCAGCAGCGTAGGGGGGACAGGGGAGGGAAGTTCACCCCTCCACTTT	CASSVGGTGEGSSPLHF
.	TRBV6-5	TRBJ2-2	TRBD1	TGTGCCAGCAGTTACTTGGGACAGGGAGCCGGGGAGCTGTTTTTT	CASSYLGQGAGELFF
.	TRBV6-6	TRBJ1-1	TRBD1	TGTGCCAGCCAGGACAGGGGGCTAACTGAAGCTTTCTTT	CASQDRGLTEAFF
.	TRBV7-3	TRBJ2-1	TRBD2	TGTGCCAGCAGCTTATTTGGGCTAGCGGAGTACAATGAGCAGTTCTTC	CASSLFGLAEYNEQFF
.	TRBV13	TRBJ1-1	.	TGTGCCAGCAGCTTAGCGGGGGTTCTTATCAGAAACACTGAAGCTTTCTTT	CASSLAGVLIRNTEAFF
.	TRBV7-3	TRBJ2-7	.	TGTGCCAGCAGCTTAATGGGAGTCCTAGGAGACGAGCAGTACTTC	CASSLMGVLGDEQYF
once	TRBV18	TRBJ1-5	TRBD1	TGTGCCAGCTCACCACCGGGACAGGGGATTGATCAGCCCCAGCATTTT	CASSPPGQGIDQPQHF
.	TRBV6-5	TRBJ2-7	TRBD1	TGTGCCAGCAGCCCCGGGACAGTCCACGAGCAGTACTTC	CASSPGTVHEQYF
.	TRBV29-1	TRBJ1-1	.	TGCAGCGTTGTCGCGGGGACTGAAGCTTTCTTT	CSVVAGTEAFF
.	TRBV9	TRBJ1-2	.	TGTGCCAGCAGCCCCAACGCACAGATGTACTATGGCTACACCTTC	CASSPNAQMYYGYTF
few	TRBV6-4	TRBJ2-2	.	TGTGCCAGCAGTGACTCCATTGTTACCGGGGAGCTGTTTTTT	CASSDSIVTGELFF
.	TRBV5-1	TRBJ1-2	.	TGCGCCAGCAGCCCGACAGGTATTAACTATGGCTACACCTTC	CASSPTGINYGYTF
.	TRBV5-1	TRBJ2-5	.	TGCGCCAGCAGCCTCGGAGACCTCTTGGAGCAGTACTTC	CASSLGDLLEQYF